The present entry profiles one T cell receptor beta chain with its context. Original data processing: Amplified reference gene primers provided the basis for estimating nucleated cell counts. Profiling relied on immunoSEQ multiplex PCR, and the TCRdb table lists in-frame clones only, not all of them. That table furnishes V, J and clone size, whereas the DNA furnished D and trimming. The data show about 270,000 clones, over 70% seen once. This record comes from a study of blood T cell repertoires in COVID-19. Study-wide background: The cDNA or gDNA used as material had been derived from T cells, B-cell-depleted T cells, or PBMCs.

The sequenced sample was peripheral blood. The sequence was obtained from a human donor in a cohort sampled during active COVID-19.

CDR3 protein: CASSEVSVLTF. Here the CDR3 DNA reads TGCGCCAGCAGTGAGGTTAGCGTCCTGACTTTC. The gene calls are TRBV10-2 and TRBJ2-6, with no clear D. The CDR3 spans 11 residues. Trimming left V 2 bases short and J 12 bases short, with 5 bases between. Looked up from germline, CDR1 is WSHSY and CDR2 is SAAADI.